Sequencing of this T cell receptor beta chain was carried out in a study of response to subunit inactivated influenza vaccine. Findings and caveats of the study: The authors suggested that every seasonal influenza vaccination recruits few new T cells.

Germline assignment: CDR1 MNHEY and CDR2 SVGEGT. V was clipped by 2 bases and J by 9 bases; unmatched bases: 13. The CDR3 totals 16 residues. There are a few counts of this clonotype. Antigen specificity is unknown. TCRdb fed the RT-PCR reads into MiXCR, producing one record per CDR3 protein. The sample consists of some 500,000 distinct CDR3 sequences, roughly 13% of them appearing once. This TCR was sampled from a man over 45 who received an inactivated influenza vaccine. This chain links TRBV6-2 or TRBV6-3 with TRBJ2-1, with 7 nucleotides matching TRBD2. Material: PBMCs from blood, obtained about 40 days after vaccination. The CDR3 coding sequence is TGTGCCAGCAGTTACCCACGGGGAGCGGGGAAACCTGAGCAGTTCTTC. Amino acids: CASSYPRGAGKPEQFF.